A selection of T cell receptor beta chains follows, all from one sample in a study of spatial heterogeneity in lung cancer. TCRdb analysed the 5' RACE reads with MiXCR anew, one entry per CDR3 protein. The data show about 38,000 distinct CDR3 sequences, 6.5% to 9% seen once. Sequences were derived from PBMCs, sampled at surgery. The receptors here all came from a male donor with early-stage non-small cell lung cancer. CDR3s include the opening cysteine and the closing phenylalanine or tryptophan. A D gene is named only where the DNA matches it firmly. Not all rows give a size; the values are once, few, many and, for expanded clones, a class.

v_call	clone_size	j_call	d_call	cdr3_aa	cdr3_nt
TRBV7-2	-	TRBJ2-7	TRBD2	CASSVSGGTTYEQYF	TGTGCCAGCAGCGTAAGCGGGGGGACCACCTACGAGCAGTACTTC
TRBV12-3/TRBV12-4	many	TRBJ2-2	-	CASIQDLNTGELFF	TGTGCCAGCATCCAGGACCTGAACACCGGGGAGCTGTTTTTT
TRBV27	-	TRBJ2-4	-	CASSLGAFSGDIQYF	TGTGCCAGCAGTTTAGGGGCTTTCTCCGGAGACATTCAGTACTTC
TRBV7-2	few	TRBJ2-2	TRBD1	CASSLAGTGRTGELFF	TGTGCCAGCAGCTTAGCCGGGACAGGGAGGACCGGGGAGCTGTTTTTT
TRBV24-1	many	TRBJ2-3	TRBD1	CATSDQTRDRPTDTQYF	TGTGCCACCAGTGATCAAACCCGGGACAGGCCCACAGATACGCAGTATTTT
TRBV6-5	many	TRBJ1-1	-	CASRWRGSAFF	TGTGCCAGCCGTTGGCGAGGGTCCGCTTTCTTT
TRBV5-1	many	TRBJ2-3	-	CASSLELDTQYF	TGCGCCAGCAGCTTGGAACTAGATACGCAGTATTTT
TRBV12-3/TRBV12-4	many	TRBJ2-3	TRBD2	CASSLYLAGGTSTDTQYF	TGTGCCAGCAGTTTGTATCTAGCGGGGGGTACTAGCACAGATACGCAGTATTTT
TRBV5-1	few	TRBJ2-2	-	CASSLGGSGELFF	TGCGCCAGCAGCTTAGGAGGGTCCGGGGAGCTGTTTTTT
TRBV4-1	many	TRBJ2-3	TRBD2	CASSQEWAGGSTDTQYF	TGCGCCAGCAGCCAGGAGTGGGCGGGAGGCTCAACAGATACGCAGTATTTT
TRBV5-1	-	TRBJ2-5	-	CASSSQETQYF	TGCGCCAGCAGCTCTCAAGAGACCCAGTACTTC
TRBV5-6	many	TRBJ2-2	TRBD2	CASSSAGGTGELFF	TGTGCCAGCAGCTCCGCGGGGGGCACCGGGGAGCTGTTTTTT
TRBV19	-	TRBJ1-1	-	CASRDVNTEAFF	TGTGCCAGTAGAGATGTGAACACTGAAGCTTTCTTT
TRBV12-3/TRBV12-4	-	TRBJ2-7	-	CASSFGPEALQYF	TGTGCCAGCAGTTTCGGACCCGAGGCGTTGCAGTACTTC
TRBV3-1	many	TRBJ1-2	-	CASSQGQAVYGYTF	TGTGCCAGCAGCCAAGGACAGGCGGTCTATGGCTACACCTTC
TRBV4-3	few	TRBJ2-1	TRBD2	CASSPGTSGSNEQFF	TGCGCCAGCAGCCCCGGGACTAGCGGGAGTAATGAGCAGTTCTTC
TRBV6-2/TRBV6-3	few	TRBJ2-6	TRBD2	CASSYGLAGGHSGANVLTF	TGTGCCAGCAGTTACGGCCTAGCGGGGGGGCACTCTGGGGCCAACGTCCTGACTTTC
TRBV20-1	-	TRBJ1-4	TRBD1	CSAGTGGNEKLFF	TGCAGTGCCGGGACAGGGGGTAATGAAAAACTGTTTTTT
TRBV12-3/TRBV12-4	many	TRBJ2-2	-	CASSSGLEWLFF	TGTGCCAGCAGTTCGGGACTCGAATGGTTGTTTTTT
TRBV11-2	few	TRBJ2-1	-	CASSLDVAGGTTYNEQFF	TGTGCCAGCAGCTTAGATGTTGCAGGCGGAACAACCTACAATGAGCAGTTCTTC
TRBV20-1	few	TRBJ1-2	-	CSGPESANGYTF	TGCAGTGGCCCGGAGTCTGCGAATGGCTACACCTTC
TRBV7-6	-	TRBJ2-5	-	CASSLEVLQETQYF	TGTGCCAGCAGCTTAGAGGTGCTCCAAGAGACCCAGTACTTC
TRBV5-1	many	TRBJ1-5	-	CASSLGVGNQPQHF	TGCGCCAGCAGCTTGGGGGTTGGCAATCAGCCCCAGCATTTT
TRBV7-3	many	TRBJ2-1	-	CASSLGFYNEQFF	TGTGCCAGCAGCTTAGGTTTTTACAATGAGCAGTTCTTC
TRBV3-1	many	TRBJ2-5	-	CASSRDRQETQYF	TGTGCCAGCAGCCGGGACCGCCAAGAGACCCAGTACTTC
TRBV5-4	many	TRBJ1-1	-	CASSLGGGRNTEAFF	TGTGCCAGCAGTTTAGGCGGGGGGAGGAACACTGAAGCTTTCTTT
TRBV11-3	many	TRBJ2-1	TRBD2	CASSSRTSGSYNEQFF	TGTGCCAGCAGCTCCCGGACTAGCGGCTCCTACAATGAGCAGTTCTTC
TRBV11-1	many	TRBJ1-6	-	CASSRMVRGSPLHF	TGTGCCAGCAGCCGCATGGTTCGGGGTTCACCCCTCCACTTT
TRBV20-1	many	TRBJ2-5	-	CSARRQVIEETQYF	TGCAGTGCTAGAAGACAGGTGATAGAAGAGACCCAGTACTTC
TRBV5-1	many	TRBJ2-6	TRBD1	CASSTRGLEANVLTF	TGCGCCAGCAGCACTAGGGGGCTGGAGGCCAACGTCCTGACTTTC
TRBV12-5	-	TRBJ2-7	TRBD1	CASGLAGTGAYEQYF	TGTGCTAGTGGTTTGGCCGGGACAGGAGCCTACGAGCAGTACTTC
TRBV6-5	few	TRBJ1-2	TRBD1	CASSSTGAGGDGYTF	TGTGCCAGCAGCTCAACCGGGGCAGGGGGTGATGGCTACACCTTC
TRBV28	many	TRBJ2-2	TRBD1	CASRILSGTGGTGELFF	TGTGCCAGCAGAATCTTGTCCGGGACAGGGGGGACCGGGGAGCTGTTTTTT
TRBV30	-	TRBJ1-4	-	CAWSRGSTTNEKLFF	TGTGCCTGGAGTAGGGGGTCGACAACTAATGAAAAACTGTTTTTT
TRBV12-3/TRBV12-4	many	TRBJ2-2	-	CASSLSQAGGELFF	TGTGCCAGCAGTTTAAGTCAGGCGGGCGGGGAGCTGTTTTTT
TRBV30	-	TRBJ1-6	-	CAWSVGLNNSALHF	TGTGCCTGGAGTGTTGGACTGAATAATTCAGCCCTCCACTTT
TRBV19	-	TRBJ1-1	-	CASRSSTEAFF	TGTGCCAGTAGAAGCTCCACTGAAGCTTTCTTT
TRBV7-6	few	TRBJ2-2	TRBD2	CASSPGGGGTGELFF	TGTGCCAGCAGCCCCGGCGGGGGGGGCACCGGGGAGCTGTTTTTT
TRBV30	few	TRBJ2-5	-	CAWGGLARQETQYF	TGTGCCTGGGGAGGACTGGCTAGACAAGAGACCCAGTACTTC
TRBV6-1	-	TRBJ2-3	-	CASKRDPADTQYF	TGTGCCAGCAAGAGGGACCCAGCAGATACGCAGTATTTT
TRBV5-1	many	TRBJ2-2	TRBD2	CASSLYSGRGTGELFF	TGCGCCAGCAGCTTGTACAGCGGGAGGGGTACCGGGGAGCTGTTTTTT
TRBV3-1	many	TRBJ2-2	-	CASSQEATGELFF	TGTGCCAGCAGCCAAGAGGCCACCGGGGAGCTGTTTTTT
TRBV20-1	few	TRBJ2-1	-	CSANRDATYNEQFF	TGCAGTGCTAACCGGGACGCCACCTACAATGAGCAGTTCTTC
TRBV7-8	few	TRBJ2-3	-	CASSSASGTDTQYF	TGTGCCAGCAGCTCGGCTAGTGGCACAGATACGCAGTATTTT
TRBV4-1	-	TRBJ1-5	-	CASSQVVGWDSNQPQHF	TGCGCCAGCAGCCAAGTCGTAGGGTGGGATAGCAATCAGCCCCAGCATTTT
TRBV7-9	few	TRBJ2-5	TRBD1	CASSLVTGGKETQYF	TGTGCCAGCAGCTTAGTTACAGGGGGCAAGGAGACCCAGTACTTC
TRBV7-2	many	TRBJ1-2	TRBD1	CASSPGTGAYGYTF	TGTGCCAGCAGCCCCGGGACAGGGGCCTATGGCTACACCTTC
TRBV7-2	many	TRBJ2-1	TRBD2	CASSISSGRYEQFF	TGTGCCAGCAGTATATCTAGCGGGAGATATGAGCAGTTCTTC
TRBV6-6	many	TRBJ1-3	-	CASTVRHLFDSGNTIYF	TGTGCCAGCACCGTGAGACATCTTTTTGACTCTGGAAACACCATATATTTT
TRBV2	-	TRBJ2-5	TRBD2	CASSGGLAGSETQYF	TGTGCCAGCAGTGGAGGGCTAGCGGGGAGCGAGACCCAGTACTTC
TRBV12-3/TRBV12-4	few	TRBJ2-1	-	CASSLSRSTYNEQFF	TGTGCCAGCAGTTTATCCCGGAGTACCTACAATGAGCAGTTCTTC
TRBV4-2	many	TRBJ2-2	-	CASSQDTAGTGELFF	TGTGCCAGCAGCCAAGATACCGCGGGGACCGGGGAGCTGTTTTTT
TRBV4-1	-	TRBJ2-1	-	CASSQEQGNEQFF	TGCGCCAGCAGCCAAGAGCAGGGGAATGAGCAGTTCTTC
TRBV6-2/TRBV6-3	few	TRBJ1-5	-	CASKSGASNQPQHF	TGTGCCAGTAAATCCGGGGCGAGCAATCAGCCCCAGCATTTT
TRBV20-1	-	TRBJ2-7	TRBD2	CSASSGTSGGTEQYF	TGCAGTGCTAGCTCTGGGACTAGCGGGGGGACGGAGCAGTACTTC